This is a list of T cell receptor beta chains from one sample in a study of blood T cell repertoires in COVID-19. Profiling relied on immunoSEQ multiplex PCR, and the TCRdb table lists in-frame clones only, not all of them. The sample consists of 300,000 to 400,000 clones, roughly 87% of them appearing once. The specimen was PBMCs or T cells enriched from blood (not recorded which). These TCRs come from a woman aged 25 to 39 who had recovered from COVID-19. The CDR3 runs from the conserved cysteine through the conserved F or W. A D gene is named only where the DNA matches it firmly. Some rows mark clone size as missing; the rest say once, few, many or name a class of expanded clone.

j_call v_call clone_size d_call cdr3_nt cdr3_aa
TRBJ2-4 TRBV13 NA TRBD1 TGTGCCAGCAGCACTTGGACAGGAGAAAACATTCAGTACTTC CASSTWTGENIQYF
TRBJ2-1 TRBV9 NA TRBD2 TGTGCCAGCAGCGGGTTGGGACTAGCAGCCTACAATGAGCAGTTCTTC CASSGLGLAAYNEQFF
TRBJ2-7 TRBV27 NA NA TGTGCCAGCAGTACTAGGGCCCGATACGAGCAGTACTTC CASSTRARYEQYF
TRBJ1-1 TRBV27 NA NA TGTGCCAGCAGTCCCCGTGCTTATGGGAGCACTGAAGCTTTCTTT CASSPRAYGSTEAFF
TRBJ2-2 TRBV23-1 NA TRBD1 TGCGCCAGCAGCCGACGCCGACAGGGGGACGTGAACACCGGGGAGCTGTTTTTT CASSRRRQGDVNTGELFF
TRBJ2-7 TRBV9 NA NA TGTGCCAGCAGCGTAGATTATGGGGACAAGGGCGAGCAGTACTTC CASSVDYGDKGEQYF
TRBJ1-2 TRBV28 NA NA TGTGCCAGCAGTCCTCTGGGGGGGGCCTATGGCTACACCTTC CASSPLGGAYGYTF
TRBJ1-2 TRBV30 NA TRBD1 TGTGCCTGGAGCGGGACAGGGGCGTATGGCTACACCTTC CAWSGTGAYGYTF
TRBJ2-2 TRBV5-4 NA TRBD2 TGTGCCAGCAGCCCTCGGAGTAGGGCTAGCGGGGTCACCGGGGAGCTGTTTTTT CASSPRSRASGVTGELFF
TRBJ1-6 TRBV5-1 NA NA TGCGCCAGCAGGGACCTAGCGGATTCACCCCTCCACTTT CASRDLADSPLHF
TRBJ1-5 TRBV2 NA NA TGTGCCAGCAGTGGGTTAGACCGGGTCCCCGCCGGTAGGCAGCCCCAGCATTTT CASSGLDRVPAGRQPQHF
TRBJ1-1 TRBV19 NA TRBD1 TGTGCCAGTAGGGCCACAGGGGGGTTGGGGAACACTGAAGCTTTCTTT CASRATGGLGNTEAFF
TRBJ2-5 TRBV10-1 NA NA TGCGCCAGCAGTGAGACCCGGGGGACCTCACAAGAGACCCAGTACTTC CASSETRGTSQETQYF
TRBJ2-2 TRBV7-6 few TRBD2 TGTGCCAGCCGGGGGACTAGCGGGGGGACCGGGGAGCTGTTTTTT CASRGTSGGTGELFF
TRBJ2-1 TRBV6-4 once NA TGTGCCAGCAGATCCAGGGGGGCAGGATATGACTACAATGAGCAGTTCTTC CASRSRGAGYDYNEQFF
TRBJ1-2 TRBV19 NA TRBD1 TGTGCCAGTAGTAGGGACAGCGCAGATTATGGCTACACCTTC CASSRDSADYGYTF
TRBJ2-5 TRBV19 NA TRBD2 TGTGCCAGTAGTAGAAGCGGGGGAGAGACCCAGTACTTC CASSRSGGETQYF
TRBJ2-3 TRBV7-9 NA TRBD2 TGTGCCAGCAGCCCCGCCGGGACTAGCGGCACAGATACGCAGTATTTT CASSPAGTSGTDTQYF
TRBJ2-2 TRBV11-1 NA NA TGTGCCAGCAGCTTAGGTCCAGACACCGGGGAGCTGTTTTTT CASSLGPDTGELFF
TRBJ2-5 TRBV11-3 NA TRBD2 TGTGCCAGCAGCTTACGGGAGGCAGAGACCCAGTACTTC CASSLREAETQYF
TRBJ1-1 TRBV12-3/TRBV12-4 NA TRBD1 TGTGCCAGCAGTTTACGACAGGGGGGCGAAGCTTTCTTT CASSLRQGGEAFF
TRBJ2-2 TRBV2 few NA TGTGCCAGCCAAGAGGGCTCGAACACCGGGGAGCTGTTTTTT CASQEGSNTGELFF
TRBJ2-5 TRBV19 NA TRBD2 TGTGCCAGTAGTATCAGCCCCCCGGGAGGGGGGAAAGAGACCCAGTACTTC CASSISPPGGGKETQYF
TRBJ1-1 TRBV7-2 NA NA TGTGCCAGCAGCTCTCACGATCAGGCTCTTGAAGCTTTCTTT CASSSHDQALEAFF
TRBJ1-1 TRBV2 NA TRBD1 TGTGCCAGCTGTGACAGGGGGCGCTTAGCTTTCTTT CASCDRGRLAFF
TRBJ1-2 TRBV6-2/TRBV6-3 NA NA TGTGCCAGCAGTTATCGGTATAGGGGCTATTTTGGCTACACCTTC CASSYRYRGYFGYTF
TRBJ1-1 TRBV20-1 NA NA TGCAGTGCCTACAGGGATGAAGCTTTCTTT CSAYRDEAFF
TRBJ1-1 TRBV2 once NA TGTGCCAGCAGTTTATTACAGGGAGATGCTCTGAAAGCTTTCTTT CASSLLQGDALKAFF
TRBJ2-3 TRBV24-1 NA NA TGTGCCACCAGCCAACGGGCAGATACGCAGTATTTT CATSQRADTQYF
TRBJ2-7 TRBV5-4 NA TRBD1 TGTGCCAGCAGCCCGGGACAGGATTCCTACGAGCAGTACTTC CASSPGQDSYEQYF
TRBJ2-7 TRBV5-4 NA TRBD1 TGTGCCAGCAGCTTGGGAGGGACAGATTTCTACGAGCAGTACTTC CASSLGGTDFYEQYF
TRBJ1-1 TRBV2 NA TRBD1 TGTGCCACCCGCAGGGACAGTGGGGCCACTGAAGCTTTCTTT CATRRDSGATEAFF
TRBJ1-3 TRBV18 NA TRBD1 TGTGCCAGCTCACCGATACGACAGGGTGTAAACACCATATATTTT CASSPIRQGVNTIYF
TRBJ1-3 TRBV18 NA NA TGTGCCAGCACTCTGCTAAGGACAGACTCTGGAAACACCATATATTTT CASTLLRTDSGNTIYF
TRBJ2-2 TRBV12-3/TRBV12-4 NA NA TGTGCCAGCACCCGGGGAAATACCGGGGAGCTGTTTTTT CASTRGNTGELFF
TRBJ2-5 TRBV30 NA NA TGTGCCTGGAGGAAAAACGGGGGAGAGACCCAGTACTTC CAWRKNGGETQYF
TRBJ2-7 TRBV14 NA NA TGTGCCAGCAAGTCAGGGGCCGGGGGGTACGAGCAGTACTTC CASKSGAGGYEQYF
TRBJ1-1 TRBV7-9 NA TRBD1 TGTGCCAGCAGCCAAGGGACAGGGAGGTTAATGAACACTGAAGCTTTCTTT CASSQGTGRLMNTEAFF
TRBJ2-7 TRBV20-1 NA TRBD2 TGCAGTGCTAGTACTAGCGGTGCCTACGAGCAGTACTTC CSASTSGAYEQYF
TRBJ1-4 TRBV7-9 NA NA TGTGCCAGCAGCTTAGGAGCAACTAATGAAAAACTGTTTTTT CASSLGATNEKLFF
TRBJ1-1 TRBV2 once NA TGTGCCACCAGCAGATCAATGAACACTGAAGCTTTCTTT CATSRSMNTEAFF
TRBJ1-2 TRBV19 NA TRBD1 TGTGCCAGTAGTATAGATCGGTACAGGACAGGGTACGGCTACACCTTC CASSIDRYRTGYGYTF
TRBJ2-7 TRBV20-1 NA TRBD1 TGCAGTGCTAGTCAACAGGGGGCCGGGTCGCCGCAGTACTTC CSASQQGAGSPQYF
TRBJ1-1 TRBV9 NA NA TGTGCCAGCAGCGTAGCAGGGGTTGACACTGAAGCTTTCTTT CASSVAGVDTEAFF
TRBJ2-2 TRBV18 NA NA TGTGCCAGCTCACCACTGGAACAGGGCACCGGGGAGCTGTTTTTT CASSPLEQGTGELFF
TRBJ2-2 TRBV6-5 NA NA TGTGCCAGCAGTTACTCGATGGGGACAGGGGAGCTGTTTTTT CASSYSMGTGELFF
TRBJ1-3 TRBV10-1 NA TRBD1 TGCGCCAGCAGTGAGCGGACAGGGGCTGGAAACACCATATATTTT CASSERTGAGNTIYF
TRBJ1-5 TRBV2 NA TRBD1 TGTGCCTCCTGGACAGGGCTTCGCAATCAGCCCCAGCATTTT CASWTGLRNQPQHF
TRBJ1-5 TRBV19 many NA TGTGCCAGTTCCCACGGGTCGGGCGGGCGCAATCAGCCCCAGCATTTT CASSHGSGGRNQPQHF
TRBJ1-6 TRBV5-1 once TRBD1 TGCGCCAGCAGCTTGGGGGCAGGGGGCGGTGATTCACCCCTCCACTTT CASSLGAGGGDSPLHF